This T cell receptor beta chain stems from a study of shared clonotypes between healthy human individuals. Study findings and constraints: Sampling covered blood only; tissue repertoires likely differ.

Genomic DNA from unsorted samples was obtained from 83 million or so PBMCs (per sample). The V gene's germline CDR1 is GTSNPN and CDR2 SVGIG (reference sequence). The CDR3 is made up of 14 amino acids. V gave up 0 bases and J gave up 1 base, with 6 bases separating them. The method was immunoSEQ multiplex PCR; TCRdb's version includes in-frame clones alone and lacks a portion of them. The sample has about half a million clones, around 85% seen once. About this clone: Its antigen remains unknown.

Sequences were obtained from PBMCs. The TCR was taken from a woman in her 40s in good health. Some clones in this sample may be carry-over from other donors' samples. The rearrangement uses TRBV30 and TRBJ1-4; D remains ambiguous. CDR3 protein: CAWSVVRTNEKLFF. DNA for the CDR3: TGTGCCTGGAGTGTTGTCAGAACTAATGAAAAACTGTTTTTT.